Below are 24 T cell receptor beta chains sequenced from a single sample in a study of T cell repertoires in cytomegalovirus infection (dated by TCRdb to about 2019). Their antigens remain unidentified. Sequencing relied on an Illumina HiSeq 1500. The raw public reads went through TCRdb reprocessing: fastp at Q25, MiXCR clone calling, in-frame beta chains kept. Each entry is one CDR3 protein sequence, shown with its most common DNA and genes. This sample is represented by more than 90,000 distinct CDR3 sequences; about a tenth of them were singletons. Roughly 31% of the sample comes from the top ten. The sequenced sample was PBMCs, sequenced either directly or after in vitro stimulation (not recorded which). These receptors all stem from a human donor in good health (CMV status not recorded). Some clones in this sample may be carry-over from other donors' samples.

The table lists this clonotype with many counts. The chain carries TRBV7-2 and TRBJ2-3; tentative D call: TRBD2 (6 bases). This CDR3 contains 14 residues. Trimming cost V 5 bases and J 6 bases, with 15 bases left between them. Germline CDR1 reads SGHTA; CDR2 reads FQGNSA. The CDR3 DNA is TGTGCCAGCAGCGGGGGGACCCACGTGGATACGCAGTATTTT. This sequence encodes CASSGGTHVDTQYF.

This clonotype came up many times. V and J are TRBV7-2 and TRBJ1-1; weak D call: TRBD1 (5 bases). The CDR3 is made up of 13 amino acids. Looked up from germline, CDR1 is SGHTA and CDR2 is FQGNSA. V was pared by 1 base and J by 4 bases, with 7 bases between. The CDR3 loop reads CASSLVGTTEAFF. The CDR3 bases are TGTGCCAGCAGCTTAGTGGGGACCACTGAAGCTTTCTTT. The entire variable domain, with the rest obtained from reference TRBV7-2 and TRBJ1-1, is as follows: GAGVSQSPSNKVTEKGKDVELRCDPISGHTALYWYRQSLGQGLEFLIYFQGNSAPDKSGLPSDRFSAERTGGSVSTLTIQRTQQEDSAVYLCASSLVGTTEAFFGQGTRLTVV.

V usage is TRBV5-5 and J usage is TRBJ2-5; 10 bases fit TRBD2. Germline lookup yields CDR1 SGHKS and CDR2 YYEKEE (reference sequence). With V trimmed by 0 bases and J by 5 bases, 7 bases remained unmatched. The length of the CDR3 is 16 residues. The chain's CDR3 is CASSLGLAGVSETQYF. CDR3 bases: TGTGCCAGCAGCTTGGGTCTAGCGGGAGTTTCGGAGACCCAGTACTTC.

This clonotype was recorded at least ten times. The CDR3 sequence is CASSPLRDGYYEQYF. As DNA, the CDR3 is TGTGCCAGCAGCCCCCTCCGAGACGGCTACTACGAGCAGTACTTC. The chain recombines TRBV12-3 or TRBV12-4 with TRBJ2-7; no clear D gene. V gave up 6 bases and J gave up 3 bases, with 18 bases separating them. There are 15 residues in the CDR3.

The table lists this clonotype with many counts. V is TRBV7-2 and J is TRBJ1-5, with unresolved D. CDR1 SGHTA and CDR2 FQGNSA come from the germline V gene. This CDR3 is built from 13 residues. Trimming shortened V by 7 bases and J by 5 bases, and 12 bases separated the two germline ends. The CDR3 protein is CASTIGVDQPQHF. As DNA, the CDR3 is TGTGCCAGCACCATTGGAGTAGATCAGCCCCAGCATTTT.

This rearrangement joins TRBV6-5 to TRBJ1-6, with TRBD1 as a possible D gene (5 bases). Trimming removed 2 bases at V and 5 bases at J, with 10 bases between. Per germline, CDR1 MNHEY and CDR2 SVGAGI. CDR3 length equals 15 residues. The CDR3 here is CASSYGGGDNSPLHF. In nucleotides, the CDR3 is TGTGCCAGCAGTTACGGGGGGGGGGATAATTCACCCCTCCACTTT.

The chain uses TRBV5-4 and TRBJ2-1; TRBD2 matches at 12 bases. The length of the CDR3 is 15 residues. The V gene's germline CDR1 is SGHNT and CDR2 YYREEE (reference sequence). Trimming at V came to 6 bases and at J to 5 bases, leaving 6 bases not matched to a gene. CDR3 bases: TGTGCCAGCACCCCACTAGCGGGAGGCGACAATGAGCAGTTCTTC. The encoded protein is CASTPLAGGDNEQFF.

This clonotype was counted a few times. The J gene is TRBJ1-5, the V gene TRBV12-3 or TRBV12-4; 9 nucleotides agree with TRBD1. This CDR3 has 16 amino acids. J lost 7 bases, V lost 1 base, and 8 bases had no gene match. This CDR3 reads CASSLGTGVVRQPQHF. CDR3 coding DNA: TGTGCCAGCAGTTTAGGGACAGGGGTCGTCCGGCAGCCCCAGCATTTT.

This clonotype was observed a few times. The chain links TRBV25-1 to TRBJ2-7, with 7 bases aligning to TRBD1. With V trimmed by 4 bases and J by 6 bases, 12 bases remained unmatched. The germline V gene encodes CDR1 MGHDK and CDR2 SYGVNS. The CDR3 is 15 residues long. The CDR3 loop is CASSAYRGPASEQYF. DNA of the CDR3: TGTGCCAGCAGTGCCTACAGGGGACCTGCGAGCGAGCAGTACTTC.

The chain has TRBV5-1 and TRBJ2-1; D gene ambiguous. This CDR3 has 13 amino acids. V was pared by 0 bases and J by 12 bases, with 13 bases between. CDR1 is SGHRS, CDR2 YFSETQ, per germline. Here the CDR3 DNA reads TGCGCCAGCAGCTTGGACCCTACAATGATGCAGTTCTTC. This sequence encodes CASSLDPTMMQFF. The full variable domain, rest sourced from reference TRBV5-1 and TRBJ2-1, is KAGVTQTPRYLIKTRGQQVTLSCSPISGHRSVSWYQQTPGQGLQFLFEYFSETQRNKGNFPGRFSGRQFSNSRSEMNVSTLELGDSALYLCASSLDPTMMQFFGPGTRLTVL.

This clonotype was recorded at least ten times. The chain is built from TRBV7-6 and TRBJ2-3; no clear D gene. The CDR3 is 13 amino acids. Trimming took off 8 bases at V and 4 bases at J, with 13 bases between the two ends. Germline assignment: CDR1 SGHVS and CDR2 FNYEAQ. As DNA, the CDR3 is TGTGCCAGCTATCCCCTAGGACCAGATACGCAGTATTTT. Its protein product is CASYPLGPDTQYF.

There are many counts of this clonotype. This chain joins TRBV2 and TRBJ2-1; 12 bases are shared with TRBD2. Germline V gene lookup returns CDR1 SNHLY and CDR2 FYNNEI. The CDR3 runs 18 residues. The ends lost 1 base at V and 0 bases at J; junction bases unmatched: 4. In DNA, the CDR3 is TGTGCCAGCAGTGAAGATACTAGCGGGAGGAACTCCTACAATGAGCAGTTCTTC. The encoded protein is CASSEDTSGRNSYNEQFF. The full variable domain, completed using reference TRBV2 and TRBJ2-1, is EPEVTQTPSHQVTQMGQEVILRCVPISNHLYFYWYRQILGQKVEFLVSFYNNEISEKSEIFDDQFSVERPDGSNFTLKIRSTKLEDSAMYFCASSEDTSGRNSYNEQFFGPGTRLTVL.

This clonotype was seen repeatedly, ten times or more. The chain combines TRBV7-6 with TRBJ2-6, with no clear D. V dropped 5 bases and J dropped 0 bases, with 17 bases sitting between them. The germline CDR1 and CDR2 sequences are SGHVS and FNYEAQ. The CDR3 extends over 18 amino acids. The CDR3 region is CASSTQGRTLSGANVLTF. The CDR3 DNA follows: TGTGCCAGCAGCACCCAAGGGCGGACCCTCTCTGGGGCCAACGTCCTGACTTTC.

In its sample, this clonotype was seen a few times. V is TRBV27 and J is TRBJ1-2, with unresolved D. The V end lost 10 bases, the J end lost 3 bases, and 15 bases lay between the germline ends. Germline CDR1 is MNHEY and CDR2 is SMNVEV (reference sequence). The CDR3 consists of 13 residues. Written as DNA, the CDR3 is TGTGCCACCTCACCGTCCTTGGACTATGGCTACACCTTC. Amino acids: CATSPSLDYGYTF.

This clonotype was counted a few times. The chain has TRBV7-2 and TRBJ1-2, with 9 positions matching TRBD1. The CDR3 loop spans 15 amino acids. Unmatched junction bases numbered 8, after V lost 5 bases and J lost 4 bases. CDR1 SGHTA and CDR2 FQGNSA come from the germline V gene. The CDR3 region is CASSQGQGGAYGYTF. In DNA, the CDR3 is TGTGCCAGCAGCCAGGGACAGGGAGGGGCCTATGGCTACACCTTC. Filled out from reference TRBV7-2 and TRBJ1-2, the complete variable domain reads GAGVSQSPSNKVTEKGKDVELRCDPISGHTALYWYRQSLGQGLEFLIYFQGNSAPDKSGLPSDRFSAERTGGSVSTLTIQRTQQEDSAVYLCASSQGQGGAYGYTFGSGTRLTVV.

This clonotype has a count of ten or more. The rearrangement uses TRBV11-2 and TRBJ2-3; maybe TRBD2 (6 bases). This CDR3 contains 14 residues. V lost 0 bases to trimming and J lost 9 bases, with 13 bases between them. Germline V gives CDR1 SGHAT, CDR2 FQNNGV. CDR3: CASSLEAEGYTQYF. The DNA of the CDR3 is TGTGCCAGCAGCTTAGAAGCGGAGGGATACACGCAGTATTTT.

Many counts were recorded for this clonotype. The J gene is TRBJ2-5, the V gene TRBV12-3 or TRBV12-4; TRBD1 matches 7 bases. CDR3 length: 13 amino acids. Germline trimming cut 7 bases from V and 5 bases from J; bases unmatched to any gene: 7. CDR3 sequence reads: CASTTGAEETQYF. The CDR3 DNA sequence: TGTGCCAGCACCACAGGGGCGGAGGAGACCCAGTACTTC.

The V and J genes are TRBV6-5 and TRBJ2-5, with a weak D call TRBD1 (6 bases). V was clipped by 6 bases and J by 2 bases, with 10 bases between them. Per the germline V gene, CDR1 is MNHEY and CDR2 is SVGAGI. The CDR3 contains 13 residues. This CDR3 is CASRRQVQETQYF. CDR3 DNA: TGTGCCAGCAGGAGACAGGTGCAAGAGACCCAGTACTTC.

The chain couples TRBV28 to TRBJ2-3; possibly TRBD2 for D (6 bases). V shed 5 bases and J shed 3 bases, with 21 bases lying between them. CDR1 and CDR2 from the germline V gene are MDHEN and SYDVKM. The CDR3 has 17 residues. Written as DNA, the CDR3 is TGTGCCAGCAGTCGCCGCGGGACGGGATTTAGTACAGATACGCAGTATTTT. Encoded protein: CASSRRGTGFSTDTQYF.

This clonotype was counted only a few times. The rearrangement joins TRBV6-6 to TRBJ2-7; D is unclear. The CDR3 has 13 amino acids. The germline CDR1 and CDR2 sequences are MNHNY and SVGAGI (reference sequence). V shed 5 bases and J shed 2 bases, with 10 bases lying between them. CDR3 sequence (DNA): TGTGCCAGCAGTCCGATGGCAACCTACGAGCAGTACTTC. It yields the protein CASSPMATYEQYF.

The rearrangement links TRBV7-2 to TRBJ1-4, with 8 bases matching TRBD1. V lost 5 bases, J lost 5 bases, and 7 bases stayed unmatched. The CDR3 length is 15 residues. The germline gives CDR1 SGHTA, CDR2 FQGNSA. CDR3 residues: CASSGRQGINEKLFF. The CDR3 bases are TGTGCCAGCAGCGGCCGACAGGGGATAAATGAAAAACTGTTTTTT.

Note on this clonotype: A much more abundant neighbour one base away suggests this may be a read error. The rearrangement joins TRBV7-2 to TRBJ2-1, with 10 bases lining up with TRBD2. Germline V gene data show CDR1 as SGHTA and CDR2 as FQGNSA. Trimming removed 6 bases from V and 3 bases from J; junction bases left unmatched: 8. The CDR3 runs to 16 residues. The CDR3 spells CASSRGASGGYNEQFF. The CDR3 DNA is TGTGCCAGCAGTCGGGGAGCTAGCGGGGGCTACAATGAGCAGTTCTTC. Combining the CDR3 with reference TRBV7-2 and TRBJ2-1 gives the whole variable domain GAGVSQSPSNKVTEKGKDVELRCDPISGHTALYWYRQSLGQGLEFLIYFQGNSAPDKSGLPSDRFSAERTGGSVSTLTIQRTQQEDSAVYLCASSRGASGGYNEQFFGPGTRLTVL.

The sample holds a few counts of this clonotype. Here the CDR3 reads CASRRLGNTEAFF. CDR3 DNA: TGTGCCAGCAGACGCCTGGGGAACACTGAAGCTTTCTTT. J is TRBJ1-1 and V is TRBV6-5; D call uncertain. V was shortened by 6 bases and J by 1 base, with 9 bases between the two germline ends. The CDR3 is 13 residues long. Germline assignment: CDR1 MNHEY and CDR2 SVGAGI.

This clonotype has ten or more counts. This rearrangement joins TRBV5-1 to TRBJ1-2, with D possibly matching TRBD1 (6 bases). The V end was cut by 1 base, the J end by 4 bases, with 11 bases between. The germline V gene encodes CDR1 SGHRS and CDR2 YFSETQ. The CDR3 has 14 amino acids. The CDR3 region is CASSLMGAGYGYTF. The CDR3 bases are TGCGCCAGCAGCTTGATGGGGGCGGGCTATGGCTACACCTTC.